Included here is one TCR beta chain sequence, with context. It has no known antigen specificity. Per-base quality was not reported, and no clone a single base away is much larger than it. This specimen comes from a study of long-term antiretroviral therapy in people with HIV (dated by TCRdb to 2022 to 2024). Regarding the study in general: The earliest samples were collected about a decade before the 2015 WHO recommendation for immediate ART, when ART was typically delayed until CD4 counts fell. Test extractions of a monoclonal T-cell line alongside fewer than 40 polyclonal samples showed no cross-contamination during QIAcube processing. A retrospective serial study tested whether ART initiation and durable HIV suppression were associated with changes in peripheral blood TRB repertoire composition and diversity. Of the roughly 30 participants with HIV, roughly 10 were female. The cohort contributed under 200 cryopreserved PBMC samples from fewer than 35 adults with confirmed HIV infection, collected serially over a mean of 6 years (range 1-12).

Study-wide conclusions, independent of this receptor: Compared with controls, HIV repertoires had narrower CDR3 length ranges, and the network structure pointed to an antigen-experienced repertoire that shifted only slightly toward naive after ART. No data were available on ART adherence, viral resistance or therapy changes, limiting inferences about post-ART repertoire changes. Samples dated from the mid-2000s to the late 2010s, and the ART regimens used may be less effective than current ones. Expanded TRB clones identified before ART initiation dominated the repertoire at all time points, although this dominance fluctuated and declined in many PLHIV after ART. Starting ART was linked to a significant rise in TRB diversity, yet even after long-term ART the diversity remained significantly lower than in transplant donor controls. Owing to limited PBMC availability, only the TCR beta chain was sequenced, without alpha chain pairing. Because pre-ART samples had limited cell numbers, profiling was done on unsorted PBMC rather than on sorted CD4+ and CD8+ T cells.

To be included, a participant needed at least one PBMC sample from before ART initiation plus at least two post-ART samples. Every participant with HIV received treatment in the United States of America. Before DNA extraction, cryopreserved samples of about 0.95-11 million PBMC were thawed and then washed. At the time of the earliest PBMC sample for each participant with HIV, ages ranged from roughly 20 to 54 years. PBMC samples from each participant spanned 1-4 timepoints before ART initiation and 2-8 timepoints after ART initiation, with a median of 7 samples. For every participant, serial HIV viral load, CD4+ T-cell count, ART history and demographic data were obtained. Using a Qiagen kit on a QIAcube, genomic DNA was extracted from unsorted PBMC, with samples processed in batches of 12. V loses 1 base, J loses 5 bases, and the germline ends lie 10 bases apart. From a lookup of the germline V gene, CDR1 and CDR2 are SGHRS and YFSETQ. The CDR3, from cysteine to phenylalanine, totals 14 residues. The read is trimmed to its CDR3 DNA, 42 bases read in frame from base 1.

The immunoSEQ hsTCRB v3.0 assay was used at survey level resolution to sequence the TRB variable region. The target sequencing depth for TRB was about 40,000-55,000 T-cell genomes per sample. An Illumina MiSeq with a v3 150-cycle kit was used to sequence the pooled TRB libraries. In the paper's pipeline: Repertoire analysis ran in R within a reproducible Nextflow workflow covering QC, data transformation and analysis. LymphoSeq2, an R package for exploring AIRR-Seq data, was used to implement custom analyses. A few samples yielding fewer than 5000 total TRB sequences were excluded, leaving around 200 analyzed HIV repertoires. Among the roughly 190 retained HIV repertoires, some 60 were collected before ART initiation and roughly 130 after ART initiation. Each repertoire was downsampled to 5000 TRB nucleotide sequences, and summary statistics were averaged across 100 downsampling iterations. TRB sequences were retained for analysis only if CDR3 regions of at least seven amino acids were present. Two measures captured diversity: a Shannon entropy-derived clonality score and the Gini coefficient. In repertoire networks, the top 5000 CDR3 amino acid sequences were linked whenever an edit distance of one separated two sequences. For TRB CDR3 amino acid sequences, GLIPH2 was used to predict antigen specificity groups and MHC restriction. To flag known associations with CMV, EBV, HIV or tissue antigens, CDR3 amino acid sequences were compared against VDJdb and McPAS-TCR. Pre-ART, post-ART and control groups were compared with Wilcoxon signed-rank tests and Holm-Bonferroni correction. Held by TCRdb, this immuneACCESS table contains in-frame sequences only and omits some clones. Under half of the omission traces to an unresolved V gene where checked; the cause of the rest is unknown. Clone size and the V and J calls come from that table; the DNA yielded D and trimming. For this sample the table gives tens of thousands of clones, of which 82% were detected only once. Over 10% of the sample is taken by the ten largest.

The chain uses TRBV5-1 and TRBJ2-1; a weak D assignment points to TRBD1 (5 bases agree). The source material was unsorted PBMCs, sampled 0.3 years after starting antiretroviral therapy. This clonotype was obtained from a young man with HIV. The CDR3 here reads CASSLHGADNEQFF. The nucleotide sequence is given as TGCGCCAGCAGCTTGCATGGGGCAGACAATGAGCAGTTCTTC.